The sequence of this T cell receptor beta chain was determined in a study of blood T cell repertoires in COVID-19 (dated by TCRdb to the early 2020s). For context, the study as a whole: The collaborator samples originated in the United States, Italy and Spain and spanned the acute and convalescent phases of COVID-19. The prospective study material was composed of cDNA or gDNA derived from T cells, B-cell-depleted T cells, or PBMCs. Deeply sampled blood TCRbeta repertoires from subjects exposed to, actively infected with, or recovered from COVID-19 were included in the dataset. The repertoires were released in a freely available public database intended as a resource for research on the immune response to SARS-CoV-2. Samples were obtained from the ongoing ImmuneRACE study (first 160 participants) and from about 1,300 subjects provided by 6 global collaborators. Nearly every sample came with metadata listing a de-identified subject ID, COVID-19 status, age in years and sex. Where available, HLA class I and class II types were taken from metadata supplied by the sample provider and were not determined by assay-based typing. Paper-wide results and their limitations: The amount of clinical and demographic metadata varied by source and participant and was provided uncurated.

The immunoSEQ Assay, a bias-controlled multiplex PCR, was used to amplify TCRbeta CDR3 regions from genomic DNA. In the authors' own workflow: Nucleated cell counts per sample were estimated from amplification of reference gene primers within the assay. To quantify the absolute abundance of each unique TCRbeta CDR3 rearrangement, sequence reads were collapsed and filtered. For each sample, productive Simpson clonality was calculated by taking the square root of Simpson's diversity index across productive rearrangements. TCRdb took this table from immuneACCESS and kept in-frame rearrangements with V and J called. Such tables lack part of the clones; where checked against another copy, unresolved V genes explain under half of the gap, and the rest is unexplained. The D gene and trimming were derived from the DNA, and the V and J assignments and clone size from that table. For this sample there are 95,000 to 110,000 clones; roughly four fifths appear just once. In total, the top ten clones hold about 4.8% of the sample.

Concerning this clone: Its antigen is still unknown. No much larger clone is present one base from it, and per-base qualities are unavailable.

Each collaborating institution followed its own protocols to collect whole blood in K2EDTA tubes. Collaborator samples were shipped for TCRbeta analysis as frozen whole blood, isolated PBMCs, or DNA extracted from either sample type. Ends trimmed: V by 3 bases, J by 0 bases; bases unmatched to a gene: 1. CDR3 length: 15 amino acids, cysteine to phenylalanine. Left in the record is the CDR3 DNA by itself, 45 bases read in frame from the first base. The germline V gene sets CDR1 to SQVTM and CDR2 to ANQGSEA. This TCR was recovered from a man aged 55 to 70 with acute or convalescent COVID-19. Sequencing was performed on peripheral blood. In this chain, TRBV29-1 is recombined with TRBJ2-2; TRBD1 lines up with 10 middle nucleotides. The sequenced DNA: TGCAGCGTTGACGGACAGGGGGCGAACACCGGGGAGCTGTTTTTT. Translated, this gives CSVDGQGANTGELFF.